The 31 T cell receptor beta chains listed next were all sequenced from one sample in a study of human T cells and chemical hapten exposure. Time point indicated: patch test 1, 2 weeks after DPC sensitization. The treatment: therapeutic diphenylcyclopropenone sensitization with weekly scalp DPC. TCRdb used MiXCR to reprocess the RACE reads, holding one entry per CDR3 protein. Among about 90,000 distinct CDR3 sequences listed, over 9.5% were seen once. Sequencing used whole blood, obtained in connection with sensitization to the hapten diphenylcyclopropenone (DPC). Every receptor here comes from a man aged 40-49 years with alopecia areata. Some clones in this sample may be carry-over from other donors' samples.

Only a few counts were recorded for this clonotype. The CDR3 is CASSLGLAGVGDTQYF. The CDR3 bases are TGTGCCAGCAGCTTGGGACTAGCGGGAGTAGGAGATACGCAGTATTTT. This chain uses TRBV7-3 with TRBJ2-3, with 14 bases aligning to TRBD2. CDR3 length equals 16 residues. Losses at the gene ends were 3 bases for V and 5 bases for J; bases not matched to a gene: 4. CDR1 and CDR2 (germline): SGHTA, FQGTGA.

The V gene is TRBV7-6, the J gene TRBJ1-4; D unclear. The CDR3 extends over 15 amino acids. Trimming stripped 0 bases from V and 6 bases from J, with 11 bases between. The germline V gene has CDR1 SGHVS and CDR2 FNYEAQ. The CDR3 DNA sequence: TGTGCCAGCAGCTTAGCGCCCGGCGGCCATGAAAAACTGTTTTTT. Its protein product is CASSLAPGGHEKLFF.

This clonotype was counted ten times or more. The chain joins TRBV3-1 to TRBJ2-3; 7 bases agree with TRBD2. The length of the CDR3 is 13 residues. Per the germline V gene, CDR1 is LGHDT and CDR2 is YNNKEL (reference sequence). With V trimmed by 4 bases and J by 6 bases, 4 bases remained unmatched. The CDR3 nucleotides read TGTGCCAGCAGCCCTTTGGGAGGGGATACGCAGTATTTT. Protein: CASSPLGGDTQYF.

Ten or more counts support this clonotype. This chain uses TRBV2 with TRBJ2-1, with TRBD2 matching 15 bases. Trimming cost V 8 bases and J 7 bases; bases outside gene matches: 3. This CDR3 has 14 residues. CDR1 and CDR2 from the germline V gene are SNHLY and FYNNEI. The DNA of the CDR3 is TGTGCCAGCTCTGGACTAGCGGGAGGGAATGAGCAGTTCTTC. Amino acids: CASSGLAGGNEQFF.

This clonotype was recorded at least ten times. The DNA of the CDR3 is TGCAGCGTCCGAAAGACAGGGGGTGGGGGAGATACGCAGTATTTT. It encodes CSVRKTGGGGDTQYF. The gene calls are TRBV29-1 and TRBJ2-3; 9 positions agree with TRBD1. Germline V CDR1 and CDR2: SQVTM, ANQGSEA. The CDR3 totals 15 residues. V lost 6 bases, J lost 5 bases, and 12 bases stayed unmatched.

There are a few counts of this clonotype. This chain joins TRBV20-1 and TRBJ2-5; D remains unclear. Germline V gene sequence: CDR1 DFQATT, CDR2 SNEGSKA (reference sequence). CDR3 length: 12 amino acids. Trimming removed 3 bases at V and 5 bases at J, with 10 bases between. The CDR3: CSARTRVETQYF. CDR3 DNA sequence: TGCAGTGCTAGGACCCGGGTTGAGACCCAGTACTTC.

CDR3 protein: CASSDRRTGGGIAGAPLGNEQFF. Here the CDR3 DNA reads TGTGCCAGCAGCGACAGGAGGACAGGGGGTGGAATAGCGGGAGCCCCACTTGGAAATGAGCAGTTCTTC. V and J are TRBV6-2 or TRBV6-3 and TRBJ2-1, with D possibly TRBD1 on 10 matching bases. This CDR3 has 23 residues. Between the trimmed V and J ends, which lost 6 bases and 7 bases, there was a span of 43 bases. CDR1 and CDR2 (germline): MNHEY, SVGEGT.

This sequence joins TRBV7-2 and TRBJ2-7; 8 bases map to TRBD2. This CDR3 is built from 18 residues. CDR1 is SGHTA, CDR2 FQGNSA, per germline. J was trimmed by 2 bases and V by 1 base; bases with no gene match: 13. DNA for the CDR3: TGTGCCAGCAGCTTAGTGGCGGGGGGAGGACTAGGCGCCTACGAGCAGTACTTC. This translates into CASSLVAGGGLGAYEQYF. Combining the CDR3 with reference TRBV7-2 and TRBJ2-7 gives the whole variable domain GAGVSQSPSNKVTEKGKDVELRCDPISGHTALYWYRQSLGQGLEFLIYFQGNSAPDKSGLPSDRFSAERTGGSVSTLTIQRTQQEDSAVYLCASSLVAGGGLGAYEQYFGPGTRLTVT.

This clonotype came up a few times. The rearrangement links TRBV6-5 to TRBJ2-7, with 7 bases lining up with TRBD2. The CDR3 has 15 amino acids. The germline CDR1 and CDR2 sequences are MNHEY and SVGAGI. The J segment lost 7 bases and the V segment lost 6 bases, leaving 15 bases of the junction unmatched. CDR3 region: CASSPLSAGVYEQYV. CDR3 in DNA: TGTGCCAGCAGCCCACTTTCCGCGGGAGTATATGAGCAGTACGTC.

V is TRBV3-1 and J is TRBJ2-7; perhaps D is TRBD1 or TRBD2 (5 bases each). The CDR3 covers 15 residues. Trimming stripped 4 bases from V and 3 bases from J, with 16 bases between. Looked up from germline, CDR1 is LGHDT and CDR2 is YNNKEL (reference sequence). The CDR3 region has the DNA TGTGCCAGCAGCCTTGCTACCGGGACGTTCTACGAGCAGTACTTC. Amino acid sequence: CASSLATGTFYEQYF.

The chain recombines TRBV3-1 with TRBJ2-1; D perhaps matches TRBD2 (6 bases). V lost 1 base and J lost 7, with 11 bases in between. The CDR3 extends over 14 amino acids. CDR1 and CDR2 from the germline V gene are LGHDT and YNNKEL (reference sequence). CDR3 region: CASSQGGAENEQFF. The DNA of the CDR3 is TGTGCCAGCAGCCAAGGCGGGGCAGAAAATGAGCAGTTCTTC.

The chain combines TRBV7-8 with TRBJ2-2; TRBD2 matches at 14 bases. The CDR3 loop spans 16 amino acids. Per germline, CDR1 SGHVS and CDR2 FQNEAQ. CDR3 nucleotides: TGTTCAGGGGGGGGACTAGCGGGAGCCAGCACCGGGGAGCTGTTTTTT. This gives the protein CSGGGLAGASTGELFF.

The chain carries TRBV30 and TRBJ2-1; 8 positions match TRBD2. This CDR3 has 14 amino acids. V shed 5 bases and J 5 bases; nucleotides not matched to a gene: 8. The germline CDR1 and CDR2 sequences are GTSNPN and SVGIG (reference sequence). This chain's CDR3 is CAWSRGLVNNEQFF. The CDR3 bases are TGTGCCTGGTCCCGGGGACTAGTGAACAATGAGCAGTTCTTC. Full variable domain (missing parts from reference TRBV30 and TRBJ2-1): SQTIHQWPATLVQPVGSPLSLECTVEGTSNPNLYWYRQAAGRGLQLLFYSVGIGQISSEVPQNLSASRPQDRQFILSSKKLLLSDSGFYLCAWSRGLVNNEQFFGPGTRLTVL.

This rearrangement joins TRBV30 to TRBJ2-3; no reliable D call. CDR3 length equals 12 residues. Germline V gene sequence: CDR1 GTSNPN, CDR2 SVGIG (reference sequence). Deletions cut 1 base from V and 0 bases from J, with 2 bases between. The CDR3: CAWSDSTDTQYF. The CDR3 bases are TGTGCCTGGAGTGATAGCACAGATACGCAGTATTTT.

The chain employs TRBV7-8 and TRBJ2-7; 9 bases are a match to TRBD2. Germline V gives CDR1 SGHVS, CDR2 FQNEAQ. This CDR3 is 14 amino acids long. V lost 4 bases to trimming and J lost 2 bases; unmatched junction nucleotides: 3. The CDR3 spells CASSSRLAAYEQYV. The CDR3 nucleotides are TGTGCCAGCAGCTCCCGACTAGCGGCCTACGAGCAGTACGTC.

V gene TRBV30 combines with J gene TRBJ2-7; D may be TRBD1 or TRBD2 (5 bases each). Trimming removed 6 bases at V and 4 bases at J, with 13 bases between. Germline-derived CDR1 and CDR2 are GTSNPN and SVGIG (reference sequence). This CDR3 region has 12 residues. In DNA form, the CDR3 reads TGTGCCTGCCTGAGGGACGCGTACGAGCAGTACTTC. Translating it yields CACLRDAYEQYF.

By proportion, this clonotype is medium-sized (0.01 to 0.1%). This chain connects TRBV24-1 to TRBJ2-1; D is perhaps TRBD2 (5 bases). Germline V gives CDR1 KGHDR, CDR2 SFDVKD. The CDR3 is 14 amino acids. V was pared by 5 bases and J by 5 bases, with 12 bases between. The CDR3 reads CATSAVATNNEQFF. The CDR3 DNA reads as TGTGCCACCAGTGCGGTAGCGACAAACAATGAGCAGTTCTTC.

The chain recombines TRBV2 with TRBJ2-1; 11 positions match TRBD2. Germline lookup yields CDR1 SNHLY and CDR2 FYNNEI. With V trimmed by 4 bases and J by 12 bases, 17 bases remained unmatched. There are 17 residues in the CDR3. The CDR3 protein is CASSADSLAGGKFGQFF. CDR3 DNA sequence: TGTGCCAGCAGTGCGGATTCTCTAGCGGGAGGAAAATTCGGGCAGTTCTTC.

This chain links TRBV6-8 with TRBJ2-7, with 7 bases that match TRBD1. The germline CDR1 and CDR2 sequences are MNHGY and SAAAGT. The CDR3 consists of 15 residues. The ends lost 2 bases at V and 3 bases at J; junction bases unmatched: 7. The CDR3 coding sequence is TGTGCCAGCAGTTACGTTGCCTACAGGGGCTACGAGCAGTACGTC. This codes for CASSYVAYRGYEQYV.

This chain joins TRBV12-3 or TRBV12-4 and TRBJ1-6, with 7 bases identical to TRBD1. CDR3 size: 16 residues. Trimming cost V 5 bases and J 7 bases; bases outside gene matches: 11. This chain's CDR3 is CASSRQGTRANSPLHF. Written as DNA, the CDR3 is TGTGCCAGCAGTCGACAGGGCACGAGGGCCAATTCACCCCTCCACTTT.

V usage is TRBV27 and J usage is TRBJ2-7; D remains unclear. Per germline, CDR1 MNHEY and CDR2 SMNVEV (reference sequence). Trimming took 6 bases from V and 2 from J, leaving 14 bases between them. The CDR3 has 14 residues. CDR3 residues: CASSPTSVTYEQYF. In DNA form, the CDR3 reads TGTGCCAGCAGCCCTACTTCCGTTACCTACGAGCAGTACTTC.

V and J are TRBV30 and TRBJ2-5, with 9 positions matching TRBD1. V shed 0 bases and J 5 bases; nucleotides not matched to a gene: 7. The CDR3 covers 15 residues. Germline CDR1 is GTSNPN and CDR2 is SVGIG (reference sequence). The CDR3 loop reads CAWSVQGQGFETQYF. CDR3 DNA: TGTGCCTGGAGTGTACAAGGACAGGGGTTCGAGACCCAGTACTTC.

This clonotype was observed at least ten times. The chain combines TRBV12-3 or TRBV12-4 with TRBJ1-2; D remains ambiguous. Trimming removed 7 bases from V and 6 bases from J, with 15 bases in between. CDR3 length: 13 residues. The CDR3 here is CASNQGPVNGYTF. CDR3 coding DNA: TGTGCCAGCAACCAAGGTCCGGTAAATGGCTACACCTTC.

In this sample, this clonotype turned up many times. The genes are TRBV10-1 and TRBJ2-5, with unresolved D. Germline V lookup: CDR1 WNHNN, CDR2 SYGVQD (reference sequence). Trimming removed 8 bases at V and 5 bases at J, with 18 bases between. The CDR3 is 14 residues long. This CDR3 reads CASPAAYFIETQYF. CDR3 bases: TGCGCCAGCCCGGCAGCGTATTTCATCGAGACCCAGTACTTC.

The rearrangement links TRBV7-6 to TRBJ2-7; D remains unclear. The CDR3 covers 12 residues. With 0 bases removed from V and 5 bases from J, the gap between germline ends came to 5 bases. Germline-derived CDR1 and CDR2 are SGHVS and FNYEAQ. The CDR3 reads CASSLAGDEQYF. DNA for the CDR3: TGTGCCAGCAGCTTAGCCGGAGACGAGCAGTACTTC.

This clonotype was counted only a few times. The J gene is TRBJ1-2, the V gene TRBV5-1, with 10 bases matching TRBD1. V was pared by 6 bases and J by 5 bases, with 10 bases of the junction left unmatched. The germline CDR1 and CDR2 sequences are SGHRS and YFSETQ. There are 15 residues in the CDR3. CDR3 nucleotides: TGCGCCAGCACGACCGGGACAGGGGTGGGGTATGGCTACACCTTC. It is translated as CASTTGTGVGYGYTF.

The V and J genes are TRBV5-4 and TRBJ2-5; 8 nucleotides line up with TRBD1. The CDR3 covers 17 residues. After removal of 4 bases from V and 5 bases from J, the junction contained 16 bases not matched to a gene. Germline-derived CDR1 and CDR2 are SGHNT and YYREEE (reference sequence). CDR3 DNA sequence: TGTGCCAGCAGCCCCGGGACAGGACCACGGTTTAAGGAGACCCAGTACTTC. This codes for CASSPGTGPRFKETQYF. Based on the CDR3 plus reference TRBV5-4 and TRBJ2-5, the full variable domain is ETGVTQSPTHLIKTRGQQVTLRCSSQSGHNTVSWYQQALGQGPQFIFQYYREEENGRGNFPPRFSGLQFPNYSSELNVNALELDDSALYLCASSPGTGPRFKETQYFGPGTRLLVL.

In this sample, this clonotype turned up many times. The chain has TRBV7-9 and TRBJ2-7; 10 bases map to TRBD2. The CDR3 totals 13 residues. Unmatched junction bases numbered 4, after V lost 5 bases and J lost 6 bases. Germline CDR1 reads SEHNR; CDR2 reads FQNEAQ (reference sequence). The CDR3 is CASSPSGSSEQYV. For the CDR3, the DNA is TGTGCCAGCAGCCCTAGCGGGAGTAGCGAGCAGTACGTC.

This clonotype was seen at least ten times. The chain uses TRBV19 and TRBJ1-5; no firm D call. Germline lookup yields CDR1 LNHDA and CDR2 SQIVND (reference sequence). CDR3 length: 14 residues. The V and J ends lost 3 bases and 5 bases respectively, with 11 bases between them. The CDR3 nucleotides are TGTGCCAGTAGTATCCCCCTCACATATCAGCCCCAGCATTTT. It translates to CASSIPLTYQPQHF.

The chain is built from TRBV27 and TRBJ1-3; perhaps TRBD1 as D (6 bases). CDR3 length equals 16 residues. Germline lookup yields CDR1 MNHEY and CDR2 SMNVEV (reference sequence). V was shortened by 6 bases and J by 4 bases, with 19 bases between the two germline ends. The CDR3 spells CASSRGGALGGNTIYF. The CDR3 nucleotides read TGTGCCAGCAGCCGTGGGGGGGCGCTCGGGGGAAACACCATATATTTT.

This clonotype was counted between two and nine times. The chain carries TRBV7-2 and TRBJ2-3; a possible D gene is TRBD2 (5 bases). Germline V gene data show CDR1 as SGHTA and CDR2 as FQGNSA. V lost 5 bases and J lost 6, with 21 bases in between. This CDR3 comprises 16 residues. CDR3 protein: CASSILGPRLWDTQYF. DNA for the CDR3: TGTGCCAGCAGCATACTAGGGCCCCGGTTGTGGGATACGCAGTATTTT. Together with reference TRBV7-2 and TRBJ2-3, the CDR3 gives the full variable domain: GAGVSQSPSNKVTEKGKDVELRCDPISGHTALYWYRQSLGQGLEFLIYFQGNSAPDKSGLPSDRFSAERTGGSVSTLTIQRTQQEDSAVYLCASSILGPRLWDTQYFGPGTRLTVL.